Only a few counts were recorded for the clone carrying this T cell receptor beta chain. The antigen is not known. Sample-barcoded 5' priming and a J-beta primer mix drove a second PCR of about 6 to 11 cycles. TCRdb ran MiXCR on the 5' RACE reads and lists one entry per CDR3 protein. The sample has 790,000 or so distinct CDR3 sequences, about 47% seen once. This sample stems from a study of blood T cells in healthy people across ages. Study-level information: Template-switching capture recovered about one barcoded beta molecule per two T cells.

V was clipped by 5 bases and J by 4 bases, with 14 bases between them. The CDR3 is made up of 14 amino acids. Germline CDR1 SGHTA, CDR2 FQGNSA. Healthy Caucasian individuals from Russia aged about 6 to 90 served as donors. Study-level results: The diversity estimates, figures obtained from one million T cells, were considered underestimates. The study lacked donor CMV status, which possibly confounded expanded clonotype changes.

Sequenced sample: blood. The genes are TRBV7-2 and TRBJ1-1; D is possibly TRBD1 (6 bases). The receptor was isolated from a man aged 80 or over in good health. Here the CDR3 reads CASSGLRGVTEAFF. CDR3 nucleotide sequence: TGTGCCAGCAGCGGTCTGAGGGGGGTCACTGAAGCTTTCTTT.